Given below is one T cell receptor beta chain in context. The antigen remains unidentified. Naive CD8 library inputs spanned 20,000 to 1,000,000 sorted cells and 10%, 30% or 50% RNA. Sorting isolated naive CD8 T cells as CD8+CD4-CCR7+CD45RA+ events. V lost 3 bases, J lost 4 bases, and 6 bases stayed unmatched. The CDR3 consists of 15 residues. CDR1 is LGHNA, CDR2 YSLEER, per germline. This sample was included in a study of molecular identifiers for immune sequencing clone quantification. Via MiXCR, TCRdb re-called the PCR reads, giving one row per CDR3 protein. The sample shows roughly 90,000 distinct CDR3 sequences, around 25% of them seen only once. Study findings and constraints: Jurkat TCR RNA spiked in from one cell could reportedly be detected among 900,000 or so naive cells. In naive cells, under 1% of molecules belonged to clones above 20 RNA copies, against over 99% in effector cells.

Input material: naive CD8+ T cells from blood, with Jurkat cell RNA spiked in. Documented subset: FACS-sorted CD8+CD4-CCR7+CD45RA+ naive T cells. V and J are TRBV4-3 and TRBJ1-1; 9 positions agree with TRBD1. The TCR comes from a human donor in good health. Some libraries in this study had Jurkat cell RNA spiked in. The CDR3 DNA reads as TGCGCCAGCAGCCACTTCGGACAGGGGCCCACTGAAGCTTTCTTT. It specifies CASSHFGQGPTEAFF.